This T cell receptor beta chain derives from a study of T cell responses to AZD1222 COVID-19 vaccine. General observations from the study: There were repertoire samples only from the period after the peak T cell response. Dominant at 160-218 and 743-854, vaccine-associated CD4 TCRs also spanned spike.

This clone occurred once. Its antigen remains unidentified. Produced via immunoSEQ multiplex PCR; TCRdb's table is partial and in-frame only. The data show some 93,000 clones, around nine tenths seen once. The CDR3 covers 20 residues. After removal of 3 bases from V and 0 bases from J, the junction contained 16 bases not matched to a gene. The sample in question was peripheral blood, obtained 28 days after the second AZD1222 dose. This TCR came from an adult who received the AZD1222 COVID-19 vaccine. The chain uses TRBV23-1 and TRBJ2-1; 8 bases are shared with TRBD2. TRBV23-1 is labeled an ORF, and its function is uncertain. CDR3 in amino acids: CASSHSGGSNGHSSYNEQFF. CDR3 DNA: TGCGCCAGCAGTCACAGCGGGGGCTCTAACGGACATAGCTCCTACAATGAGCAGTTCTTC.